This T cell receptor (beta chain) derives from a study of blood T cell repertoires in COVID-19. Study at large: Acute and convalescent COVID-19 samples came from the United States, Italy and Spain. Sample material is recorded as cDNA or gDNA derived from T cells, B-cell-depleted T cells, or PBMCs.

Germline V CDR1 and CDR2: MDHEN, SYDVKM. The CDR3 spans 16 residues. Unmatched junction bases numbered 8, after V lost 4 bases and J lost 5 bases. As processed by the authors: Estimation of nucleated cell counts was performed using reference gene primer amplification. Repertoires were generated with immunoSEQ multiplex PCR, while TCRdb's copy carries only in-frame clones and drops some. That table is the source of V, J and clone size, and D and trimming were worked out from the DNA. This sample yields a few hundred thousand clones, of which around 90% are seen a single time; roughly 2.3% belongs to the top ten.

V is TRBV28 and J is TRBJ1-6; 7 nucleotides agree with TRBD1. What was sequenced was peripheral blood. The TCR sequence derives from a man aged 18 to 35 with active or convalescent COVID-19. The CDR3 DNA follows: TGTGCCAGCAGTTCCAGCCCCGGGACAGATAATTCACCCCTCCACTTT. Protein sequence: CASSSSPGTDNSPLHF.